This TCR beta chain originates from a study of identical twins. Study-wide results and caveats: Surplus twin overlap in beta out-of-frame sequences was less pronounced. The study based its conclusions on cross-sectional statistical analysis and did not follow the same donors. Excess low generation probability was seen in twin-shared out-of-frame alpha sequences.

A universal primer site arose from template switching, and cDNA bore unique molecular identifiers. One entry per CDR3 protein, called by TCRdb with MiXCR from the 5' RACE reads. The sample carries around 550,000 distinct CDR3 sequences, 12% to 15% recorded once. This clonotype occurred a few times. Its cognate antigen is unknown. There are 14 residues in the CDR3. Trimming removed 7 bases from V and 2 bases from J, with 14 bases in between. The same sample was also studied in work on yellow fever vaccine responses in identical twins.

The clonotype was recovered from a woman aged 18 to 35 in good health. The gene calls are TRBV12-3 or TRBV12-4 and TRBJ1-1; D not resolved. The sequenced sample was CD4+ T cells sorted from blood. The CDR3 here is CASTDPPGNTEAFF. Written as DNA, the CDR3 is TGTGCCAGCACCGACCCCCCCGGAAACACTGAAGCTTTCTTT.